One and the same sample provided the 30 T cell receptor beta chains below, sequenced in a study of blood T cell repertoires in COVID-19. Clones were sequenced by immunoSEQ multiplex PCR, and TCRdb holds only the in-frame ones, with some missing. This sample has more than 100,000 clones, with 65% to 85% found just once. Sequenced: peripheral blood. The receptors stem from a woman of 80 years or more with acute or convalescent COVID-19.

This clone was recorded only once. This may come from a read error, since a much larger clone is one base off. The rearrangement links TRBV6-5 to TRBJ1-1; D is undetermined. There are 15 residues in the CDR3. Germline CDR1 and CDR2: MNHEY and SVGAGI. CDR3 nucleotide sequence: TGTGCCAACAGTTACTCCAACCCCGGGAACACTGAAGCTTTCTTT. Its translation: CANSYSNPGNTEAFF.

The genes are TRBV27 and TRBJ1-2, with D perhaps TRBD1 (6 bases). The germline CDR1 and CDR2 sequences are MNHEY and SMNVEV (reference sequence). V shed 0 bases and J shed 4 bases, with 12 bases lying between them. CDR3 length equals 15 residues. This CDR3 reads CASSLSTDSPYGYTF. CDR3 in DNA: TGTGCCAGCAGTTTATCGACGGACAGCCCCTATGGCTACACCTTC.

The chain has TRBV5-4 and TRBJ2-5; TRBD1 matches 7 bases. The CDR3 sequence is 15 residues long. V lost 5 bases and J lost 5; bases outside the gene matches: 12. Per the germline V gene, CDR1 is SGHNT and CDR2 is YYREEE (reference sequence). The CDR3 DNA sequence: TGTGCCAGCAGGGAAGACAGGGACACATTGGAGACCCAGTACTTC. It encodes CASREDRDTLETQYF. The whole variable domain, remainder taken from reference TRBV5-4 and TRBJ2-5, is ETGVTQSPTHLIKTRGQQVTLRCSSQSGHNTVSWYQQALGQGPQFIFQYYREEENGRGNFPPRFSGLQFPNYSSELNVNALELDDSALYLCASREDRDTLETQYFGPGTRLLVL.

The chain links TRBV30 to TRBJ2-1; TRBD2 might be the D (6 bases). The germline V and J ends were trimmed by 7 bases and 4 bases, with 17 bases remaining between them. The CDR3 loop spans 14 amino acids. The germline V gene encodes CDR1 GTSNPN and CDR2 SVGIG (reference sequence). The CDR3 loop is CAFHRPGGYNEQFF. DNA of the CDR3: TGTGCCTTTCACAGGCCCGGAGGGTACAATGAGCAGTTCTTC.

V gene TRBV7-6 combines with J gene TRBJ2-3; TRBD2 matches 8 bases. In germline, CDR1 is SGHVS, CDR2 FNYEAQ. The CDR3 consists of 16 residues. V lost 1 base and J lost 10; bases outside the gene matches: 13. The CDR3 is CASSLGSGGVAASQYF. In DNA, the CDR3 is TGTGCCAGCAGCTTAGGGTCGGGAGGGGTCGCCGCTTCGCAGTATTTT. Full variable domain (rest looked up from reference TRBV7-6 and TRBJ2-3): GAGVSQSPRYKVTKRGQDVALRCDPISGHVSLYWYRQALGQGPEFLTYFNYEAQQDKSGLPNDRFSAERPEGSISTLTIQRTEQRDSAMYRCASSLGSGGVAASQYFGPGTRLTVL.

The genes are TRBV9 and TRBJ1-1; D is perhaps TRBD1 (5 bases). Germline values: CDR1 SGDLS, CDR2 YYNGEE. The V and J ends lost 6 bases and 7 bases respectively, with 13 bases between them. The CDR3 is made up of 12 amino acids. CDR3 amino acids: CASNLGHLEAFF. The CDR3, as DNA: TGTGCCAGCAACCTCGGACATCTTGAAGCTTTCTTT.

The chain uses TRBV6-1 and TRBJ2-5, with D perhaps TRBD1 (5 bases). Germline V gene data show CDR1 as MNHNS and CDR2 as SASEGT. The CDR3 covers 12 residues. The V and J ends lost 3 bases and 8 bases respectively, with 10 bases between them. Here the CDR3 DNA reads TGTGCCAGCAGTGACGCCCAGGGTACCCAGTACTTC. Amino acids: CASSDAQGTQYF.

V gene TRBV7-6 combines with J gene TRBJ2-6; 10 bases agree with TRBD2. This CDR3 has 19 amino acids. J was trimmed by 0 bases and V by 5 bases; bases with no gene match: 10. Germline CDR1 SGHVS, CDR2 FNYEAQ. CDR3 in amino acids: CASSPLLAGAISGANVLTF. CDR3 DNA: TGTGCCAGCAGCCCTCTCCTAGCGGGGGCCATCTCTGGGGCCAACGTCCTGACTTTC.

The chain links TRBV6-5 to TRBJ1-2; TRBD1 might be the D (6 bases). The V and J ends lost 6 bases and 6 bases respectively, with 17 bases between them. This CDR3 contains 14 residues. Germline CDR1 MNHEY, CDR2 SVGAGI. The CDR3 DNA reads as TGTGCCAGCAGACCGCCAGGGGCAGGTGATGGCTACACCTTC. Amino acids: CASRPPGAGDGYTF.

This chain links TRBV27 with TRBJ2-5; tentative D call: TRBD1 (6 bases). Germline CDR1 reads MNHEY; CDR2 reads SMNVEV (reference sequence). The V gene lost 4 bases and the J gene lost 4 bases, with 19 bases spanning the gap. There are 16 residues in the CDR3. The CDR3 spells CASSSYPGQFGETQYF. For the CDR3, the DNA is TGTGCCAGCAGTTCTTATCCCGGACAGTTCGGAGAGACCCAGTACTTC.

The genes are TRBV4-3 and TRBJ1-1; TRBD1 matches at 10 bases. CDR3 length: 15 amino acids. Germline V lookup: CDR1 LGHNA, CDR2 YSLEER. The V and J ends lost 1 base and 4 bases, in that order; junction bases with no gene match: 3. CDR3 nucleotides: TGCGCCAGCAGCCAAGGGACAGGGGGGGGCACTGAAGCTTTCTTT. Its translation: CASSQGTGGGTEAFF.

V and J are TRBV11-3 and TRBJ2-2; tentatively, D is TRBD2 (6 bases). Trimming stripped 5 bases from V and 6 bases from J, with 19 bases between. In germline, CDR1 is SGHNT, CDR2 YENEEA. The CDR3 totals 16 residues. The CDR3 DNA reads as TGTGCCAGCAGCCTCGGGTGGGGCGGGGTCGCCGGGGAGCTGTTTTTT. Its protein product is CASSLGWGGVAGELFF.

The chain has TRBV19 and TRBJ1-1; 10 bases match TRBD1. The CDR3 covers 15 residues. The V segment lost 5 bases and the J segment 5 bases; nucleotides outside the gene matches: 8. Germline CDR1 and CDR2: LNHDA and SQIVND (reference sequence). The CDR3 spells CASSPRTGGSTEAFF. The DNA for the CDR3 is TGTGCCAGTAGTCCAAGGACAGGGGGAAGTACTGAAGCTTTCTTT.

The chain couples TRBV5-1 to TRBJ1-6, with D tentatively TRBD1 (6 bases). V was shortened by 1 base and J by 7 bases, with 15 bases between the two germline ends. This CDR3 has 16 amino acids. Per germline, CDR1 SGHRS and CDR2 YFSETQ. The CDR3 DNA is TGCGCCAGCAGCTTGTCGGGGGGCCATCAGAATTCACCCCTCCACTTT. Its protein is CASSLSGGHQNSPLHF.

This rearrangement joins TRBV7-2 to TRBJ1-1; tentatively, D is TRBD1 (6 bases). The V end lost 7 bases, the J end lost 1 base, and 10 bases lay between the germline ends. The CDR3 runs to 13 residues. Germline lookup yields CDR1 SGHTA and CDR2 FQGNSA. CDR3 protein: CASTIGGNTEAFF. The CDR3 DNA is TGTGCCAGCACCATAGGGGGGAACACTGAAGCTTTCTTT.

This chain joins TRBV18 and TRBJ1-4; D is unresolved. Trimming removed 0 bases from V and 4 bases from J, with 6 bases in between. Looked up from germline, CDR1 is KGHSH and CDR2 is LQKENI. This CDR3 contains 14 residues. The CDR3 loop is CASSPPGSNEKLFF. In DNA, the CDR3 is TGTGCCAGCTCACCACCGGGGAGTAATGAAAAACTGTTTTTT.

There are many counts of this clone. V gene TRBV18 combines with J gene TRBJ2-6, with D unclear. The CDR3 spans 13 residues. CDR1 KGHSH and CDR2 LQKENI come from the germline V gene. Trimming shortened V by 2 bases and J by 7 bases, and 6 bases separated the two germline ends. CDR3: CASSPESANVLTF. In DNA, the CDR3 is TGTGCCAGCTCACCAGAGTCTGCCAACGTCCTGACTTTC.

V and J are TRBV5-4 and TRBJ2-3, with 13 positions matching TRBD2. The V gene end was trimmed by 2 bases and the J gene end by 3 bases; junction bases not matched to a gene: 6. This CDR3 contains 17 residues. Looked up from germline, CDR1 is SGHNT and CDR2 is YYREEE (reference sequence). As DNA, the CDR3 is TGTGCCAGCAGCTTCCCCGGGACTAGCGGGGAAACAGATACGCAGTATTTT. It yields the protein CASSFPGTSGETDTQYF.

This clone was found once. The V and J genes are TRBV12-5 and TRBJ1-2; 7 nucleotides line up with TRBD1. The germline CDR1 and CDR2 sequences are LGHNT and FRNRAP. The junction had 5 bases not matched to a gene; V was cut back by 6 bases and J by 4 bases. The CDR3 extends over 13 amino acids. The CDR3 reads CASGQDRLYGYTF. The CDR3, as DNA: TGTGCTAGTGGACAGGACAGGCTCTATGGCTACACCTTC. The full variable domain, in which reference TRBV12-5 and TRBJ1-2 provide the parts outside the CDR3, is DARVTQTPRHKVTEMGQEVTMRCQPILGHNTVFWYRQTMMQGLELLAYFRNRAPLDDSGMPKDRFSAEMPDATLATLKIQPSEPRDSAVYFCASGQDRLYGYTFGSGTRLTVV.

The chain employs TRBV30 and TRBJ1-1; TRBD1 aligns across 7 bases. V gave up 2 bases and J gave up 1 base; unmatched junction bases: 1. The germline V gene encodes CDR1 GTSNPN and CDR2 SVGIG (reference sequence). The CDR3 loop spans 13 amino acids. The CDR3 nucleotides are TGTGCCTGGAGTTACAGGGGGAACACTGAAGCTTTCTTT. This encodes CAWSYRGNTEAFF.

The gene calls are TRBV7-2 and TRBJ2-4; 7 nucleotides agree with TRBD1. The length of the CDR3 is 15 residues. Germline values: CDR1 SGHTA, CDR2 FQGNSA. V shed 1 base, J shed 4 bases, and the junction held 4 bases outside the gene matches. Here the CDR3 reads CASSLVPGQKNIQYF. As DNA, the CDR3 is TGTGCCAGCAGCTTAGTCCCGGGACAGAAAAACATTCAGTACTTC.

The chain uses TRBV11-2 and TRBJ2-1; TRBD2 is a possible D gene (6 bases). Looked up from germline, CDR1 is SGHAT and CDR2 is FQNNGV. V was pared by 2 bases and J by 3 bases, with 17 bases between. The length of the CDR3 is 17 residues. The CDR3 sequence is CASSLRPGSGSYNEQFF. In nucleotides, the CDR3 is TGTGCCAGCAGCTTACGCCCCGGTAGCGGAAGCTACAATGAGCAGTTCTTC.

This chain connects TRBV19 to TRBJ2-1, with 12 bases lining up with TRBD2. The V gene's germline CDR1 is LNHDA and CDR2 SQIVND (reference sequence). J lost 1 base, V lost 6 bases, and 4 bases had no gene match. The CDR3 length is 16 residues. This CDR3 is CASRPSGRGSYNEQFF. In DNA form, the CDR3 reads TGTGCCAGTAGACCTAGCGGGAGGGGTTCCTACAATGAGCAGTTCTTC.

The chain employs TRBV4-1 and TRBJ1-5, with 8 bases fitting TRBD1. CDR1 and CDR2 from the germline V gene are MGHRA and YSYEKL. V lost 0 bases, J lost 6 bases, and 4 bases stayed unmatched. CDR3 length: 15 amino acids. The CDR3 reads CASSQDGTGGQPQHF. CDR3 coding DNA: TGCGCCAGCAGCCAAGATGGGACAGGCGGTCAGCCCCAGCATTTT.

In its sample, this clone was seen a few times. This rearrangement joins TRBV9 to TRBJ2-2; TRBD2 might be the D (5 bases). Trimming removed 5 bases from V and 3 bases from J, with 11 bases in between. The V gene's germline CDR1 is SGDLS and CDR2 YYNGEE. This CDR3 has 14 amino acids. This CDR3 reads CASRGLGDTGELFF. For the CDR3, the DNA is TGTGCCAGCAGAGGACTGGGCGACACCGGGGAGCTGTTTTTT.

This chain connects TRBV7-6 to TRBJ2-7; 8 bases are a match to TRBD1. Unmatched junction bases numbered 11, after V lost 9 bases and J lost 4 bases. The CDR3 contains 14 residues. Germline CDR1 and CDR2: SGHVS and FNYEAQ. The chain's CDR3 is CASYRDRKSYEQYF. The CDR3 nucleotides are TGTGCCAGTTACCGGGACAGGAAGTCTTACGAGCAGTACTTC.

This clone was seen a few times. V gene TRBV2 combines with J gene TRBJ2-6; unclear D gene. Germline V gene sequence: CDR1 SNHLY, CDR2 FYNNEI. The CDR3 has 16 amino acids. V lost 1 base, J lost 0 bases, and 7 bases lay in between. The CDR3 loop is CASSEGRLSGANVLTF. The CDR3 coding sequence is TGTGCCAGCAGTGAAGGGCGGCTCTCTGGGGCCAACGTCCTGACTTTC.

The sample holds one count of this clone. CDR3 nucleotides: TGCGCCAGCAGCACAGGGGGCGGATCTTTCTTT. Protein product: CASSTGGGSFF. The chain is built from TRBV5-1 and TRBJ1-1, with TRBD1 identical over 9 bases. The V gene end was trimmed by 4 bases and the J gene end by 12 bases; junction bases not matched to a gene: 4. Germline V gene lookup returns CDR1 SGHRS and CDR2 YFSETQ. The CDR3 spans 11 residues.

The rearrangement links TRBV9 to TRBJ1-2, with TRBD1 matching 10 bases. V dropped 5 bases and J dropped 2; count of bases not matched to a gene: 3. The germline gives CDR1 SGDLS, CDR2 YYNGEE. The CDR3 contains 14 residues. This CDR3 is CASSATGGNYGYTF. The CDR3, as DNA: TGTGCCAGCAGTGCGACAGGGGGCAACTATGGCTACACCTTC.

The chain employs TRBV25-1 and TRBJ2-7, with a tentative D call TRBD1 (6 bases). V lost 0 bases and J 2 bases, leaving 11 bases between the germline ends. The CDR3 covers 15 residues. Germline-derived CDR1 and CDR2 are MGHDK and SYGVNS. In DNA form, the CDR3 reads TGTGCCAGCAGTGAATATGGGGCAGGGGCCTACGAGCAGTACTTC. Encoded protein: CASSEYGAGAYEQYF.